This T cell receptor beta chain was documented in a study of blood T cells in healthy people across ages. Points from the study as a whole: CMV status of donors was not determined, possibly confounding expanded clonotype changes.

V was trimmed by 6 bases and J by 5 bases, leaving 7 bases between them. This CDR3 contains 11 residues. The germline gives CDR1 LGHDT, CDR2 YNNKEL (reference sequence). On this clonotype itself: What it binds is not known.

Then a second PCR, running roughly 7 to 11 cycles, was carried out with a sample-barcoded 5' primer and a J-beta primer mix. Each cDNA molecule was tagged by a template-switch adaptor with 12 random nucleotides. TCRdb processed the 5' RACE reads anew with MiXCR; each CDR3 protein has one entry. The sample holds 1.5 million to 2 million distinct CDR3 sequences, approximately 50% seen once. The sequence derives from a woman between 40 and 50 years old in good health. J is TRBJ2-5 and V is TRBV3-1; the D gene is possibly TRBD2 (5 bases). The sequenced material came from blood. This CDR3 is CASRWEETQYF. As DNA, the CDR3 is TGTGCCAGCAGATGGGAGGAGACCCAGTACTTC.